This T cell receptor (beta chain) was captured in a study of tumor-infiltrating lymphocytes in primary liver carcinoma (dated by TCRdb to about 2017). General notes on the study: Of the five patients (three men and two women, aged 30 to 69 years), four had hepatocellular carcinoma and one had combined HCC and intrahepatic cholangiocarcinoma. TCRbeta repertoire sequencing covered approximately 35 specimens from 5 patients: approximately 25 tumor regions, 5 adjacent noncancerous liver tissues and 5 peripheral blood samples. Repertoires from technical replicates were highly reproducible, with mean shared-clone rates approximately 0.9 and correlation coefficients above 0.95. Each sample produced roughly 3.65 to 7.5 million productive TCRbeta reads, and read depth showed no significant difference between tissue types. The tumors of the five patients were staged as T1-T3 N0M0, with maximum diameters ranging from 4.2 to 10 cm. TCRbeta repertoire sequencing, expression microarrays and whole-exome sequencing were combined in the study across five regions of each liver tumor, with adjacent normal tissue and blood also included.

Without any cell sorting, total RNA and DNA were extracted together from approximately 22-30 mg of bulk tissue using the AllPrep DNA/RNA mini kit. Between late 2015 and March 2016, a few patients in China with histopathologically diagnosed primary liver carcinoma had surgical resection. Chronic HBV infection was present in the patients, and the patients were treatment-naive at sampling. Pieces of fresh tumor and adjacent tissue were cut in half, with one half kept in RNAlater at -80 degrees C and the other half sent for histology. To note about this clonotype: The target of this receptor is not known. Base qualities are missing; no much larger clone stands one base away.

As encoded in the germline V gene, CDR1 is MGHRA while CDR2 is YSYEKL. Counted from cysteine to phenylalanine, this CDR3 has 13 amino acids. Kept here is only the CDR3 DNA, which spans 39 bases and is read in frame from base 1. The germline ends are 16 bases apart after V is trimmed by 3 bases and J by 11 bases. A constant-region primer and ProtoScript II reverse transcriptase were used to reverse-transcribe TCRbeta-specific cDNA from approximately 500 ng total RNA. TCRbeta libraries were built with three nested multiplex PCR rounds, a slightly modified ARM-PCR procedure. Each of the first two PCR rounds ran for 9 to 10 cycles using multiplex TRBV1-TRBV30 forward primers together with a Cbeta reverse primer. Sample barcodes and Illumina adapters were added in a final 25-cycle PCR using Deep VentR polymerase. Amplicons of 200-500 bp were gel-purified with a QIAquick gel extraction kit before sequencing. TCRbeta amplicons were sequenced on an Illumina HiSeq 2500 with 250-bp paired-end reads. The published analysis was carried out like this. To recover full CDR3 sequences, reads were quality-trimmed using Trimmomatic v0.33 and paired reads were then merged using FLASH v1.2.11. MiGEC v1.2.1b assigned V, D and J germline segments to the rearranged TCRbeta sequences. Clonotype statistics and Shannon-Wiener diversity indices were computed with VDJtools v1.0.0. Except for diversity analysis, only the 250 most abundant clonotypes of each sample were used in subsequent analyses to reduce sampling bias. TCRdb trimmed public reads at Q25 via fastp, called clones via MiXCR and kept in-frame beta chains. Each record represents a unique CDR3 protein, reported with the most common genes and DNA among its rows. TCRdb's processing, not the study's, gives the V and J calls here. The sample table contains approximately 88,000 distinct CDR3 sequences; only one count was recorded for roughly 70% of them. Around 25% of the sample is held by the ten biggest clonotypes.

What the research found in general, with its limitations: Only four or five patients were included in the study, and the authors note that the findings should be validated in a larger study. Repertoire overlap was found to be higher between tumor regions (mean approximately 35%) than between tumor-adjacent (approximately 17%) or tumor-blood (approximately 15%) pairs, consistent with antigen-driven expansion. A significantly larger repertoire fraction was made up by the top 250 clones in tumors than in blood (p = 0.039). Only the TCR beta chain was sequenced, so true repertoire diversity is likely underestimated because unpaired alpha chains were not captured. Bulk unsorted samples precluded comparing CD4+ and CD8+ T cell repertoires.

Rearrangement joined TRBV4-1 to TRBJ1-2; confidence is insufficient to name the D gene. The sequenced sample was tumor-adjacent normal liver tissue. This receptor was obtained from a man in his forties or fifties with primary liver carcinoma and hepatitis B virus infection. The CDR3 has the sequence CASSQVQGYDYTF. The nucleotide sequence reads TGCGCCAGCAGCCAGGTTCAAGGCTATGATTACACCTTC.